This T cell receptor beta chain came from a study of blood T cell repertoires in COVID-19. Study context: T cells, B-cell-depleted T cells, or PBMCs supplied cDNA or gDNA.

Assay: immunoSEQ multiplex PCR; the TCRdb copy retains only in-frame clones and omits some. The data hold 300,000 or so clones, with 80% to 90% observed a single time. Trimming cost V 2 bases and J 8 bases; bases outside gene matches: 4. The CDR3 is 14 amino acids. In germline, CDR1 is SGHKS, CDR2 YYEKEE (reference sequence). The receptor's source is a middle-aged woman with acute or convalescent COVID-19. The chain links TRBV5-5 to TRBJ2-1, with TRBD1 identical over 10 bases. Sequenced sample: peripheral blood. The CDR3 DNA sequence: TGTGCCAGCAGCTTAGGACAGGGGGTCGATGAGCAGTTCTTC. Encoded protein: CASSLGQGVDEQFF.